The present T cell receptor beta chain was sequenced within a study of a mutant IDH1 vaccine in newly diagnosed glioma (dated by TCRdb to the early 2020s). Concerning the study at large: Of the roughly 30 treated patients, 62.5% were male and around 40% were female, and a mean age of approximately 40 years was recorded. Peripheral blood was collected at six visits: V03 (baseline), V05, V07, V10, V12 and V13. Longitudinal TCRB deep sequencing was performed for about two dozen treated patients wherever samples were available for exploratory analyses. Prior to enrollment, patients had been given standard therapy consisting of radiotherapy alone, temozolomide alone, or radiochemotherapy with temozolomide, with the combination given to most patients.

General study outcomes and caveats: Across multiple MHC alleles, vaccine-induced immune responses were seen in 90% to 95% of patients. It was noted by the authors that analyses of patient blood samples could not be reproduced owing to sample limitations. Availability determined which PBMC samples were chosen for TCRB deep sequencing. Pseudoprogression appeared unrelated to alterations in the top peripheral T cell clonotypes detected by TCRB sequencing.

Only one count was recorded for this clone. Its antigen specificity is not known. The sample holds no much larger clone one base away, and base qualities are not on file. Libraries were built with the immunoSEQ multiplex PCR assay. The hsTCRB Kit was used according to the manufacturer's protocol to amplify rearranged TCR beta chain sequences. TCRB libraries were sequenced on an Illumina MiSeq. The published analysis was carried out like this. Demultiplexing, trimming and gene mapping were performed with the kit vendor's proprietary platform. TCRdb limited this immuneACCESS table to in-frame rearrangements with V and J called. A share of clones is missing; checked studies link under half to unresolved V genes, and the rest is unexplained. The D gene and trimming were derived from the DNA, and the V and J assignments and clone size from that table. Within this sample are about 92,000 clones, with around 80% of them counted one time only. The ten largest clones take up 6% to 8% of the sample.

The sample's time point label is to be understood as: baseline, week 1 (first vaccination visit). In the paper's terms, the treatment or condition label means: pre-vaccination baseline after standard-of-care therapy. All donors had newly diagnosed IDH1-mutant astrocytomas of WHO grade 3 or 4 that showed loss of nuclear ATRX. The samples were drawn from NOA16, a multicentre, single-arm, open-label phase I trial in Germany that tested a mutant IDH1 peptide vaccine in humans for the first time. Visit V03 blood draws served as the baseline sample for immunogenicity testing. The DNeasy Blood and Tissue Kit was used to extract genomic DNA from EDTA blood for TCRB sequencing. CDR1 and CDR2, per the germline V gene, are SGHTA and FQGNSA. Taken from cysteine to phenylalanine, the CDR3 has 19 residues. Only the CDR3 portion is preserved as DNA: 57 bases, with reading frame beginning at the first base. V is pared back by 2 bases and J by 0 bases, with 20 bases lying between the germline termini.

The receptor's source is a man in his forties or fifties with glioma. The sequence links TRBV7-2 to TRBJ1-3; TRBD1 is a weak D gene call, 6 bases matching. Here the sequenced sample was PBMCs, taken from a glioma patient treated with radiotherapy, temozolomide or both. The DNA sequence reads TGTGCCAGCAGCTTAAGATTTTGGCCTGACAGGAGCTCTGGAAACACCATATATTTT. It encodes CASSLRFWPDRSSGNTIYF.